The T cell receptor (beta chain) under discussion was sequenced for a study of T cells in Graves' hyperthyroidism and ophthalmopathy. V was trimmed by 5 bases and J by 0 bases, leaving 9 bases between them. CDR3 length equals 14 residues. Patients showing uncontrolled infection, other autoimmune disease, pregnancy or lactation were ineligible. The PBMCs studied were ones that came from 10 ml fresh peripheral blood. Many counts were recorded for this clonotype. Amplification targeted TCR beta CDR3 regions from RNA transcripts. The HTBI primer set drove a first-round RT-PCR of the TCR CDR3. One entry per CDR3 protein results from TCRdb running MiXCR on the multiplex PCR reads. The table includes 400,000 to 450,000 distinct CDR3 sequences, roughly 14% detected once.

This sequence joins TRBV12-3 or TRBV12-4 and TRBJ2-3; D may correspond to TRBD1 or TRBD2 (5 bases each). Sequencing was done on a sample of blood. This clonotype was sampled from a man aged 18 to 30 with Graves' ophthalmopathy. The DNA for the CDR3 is TGTGCCAGCAGTGACCGGGACAGCACAGATACGCAGTATTTT. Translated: CASSDRDSTDTQYF.